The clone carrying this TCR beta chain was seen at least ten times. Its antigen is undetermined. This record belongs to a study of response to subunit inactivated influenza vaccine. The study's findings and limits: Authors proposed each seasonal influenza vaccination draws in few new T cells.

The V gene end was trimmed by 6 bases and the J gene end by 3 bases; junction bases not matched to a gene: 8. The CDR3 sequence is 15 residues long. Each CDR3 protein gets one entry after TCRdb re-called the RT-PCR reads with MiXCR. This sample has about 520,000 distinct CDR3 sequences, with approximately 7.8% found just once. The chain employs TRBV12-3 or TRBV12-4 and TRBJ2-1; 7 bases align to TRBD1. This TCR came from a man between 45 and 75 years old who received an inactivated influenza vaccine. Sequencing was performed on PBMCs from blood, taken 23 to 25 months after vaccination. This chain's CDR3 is CASSYLGGYYNEQFF. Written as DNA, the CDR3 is TGTGCCAGCAGCTATCTAGGGGGCTACTACAATGAGCAGTTCTTC.